The next 24 T cell receptor beta chains were all read from a single sample in a study of regulatory T cells in long-lasting Graves disease. Both iRepertoire HTBI primers and Arm-PCR of CDR3 regions were used to build the TCR beta libraries. TCRdb reprocessed the multiplex PCR reads via MiXCR and lists one record per CDR3 protein. The sample yields a few hundred thousand distinct CDR3 sequences, 16% seen once. Specified time point: newly diagnosed GD, antithyroid drugs for less than 3 months. Generation of the TCR library employed RNA extracted from PBMCs. These data also featured in a second study, about T cells in Graves' hyperthyroidism and ophthalmopathy.

The material was peripheral blood mononuclear cells (PBMCs), obtained at new diagnosis, from a patient treated with antithyroid drugs. These receptors all come from a young woman with Graves disease.

DNA for the CDR3: TGTGCCAGCAGTGTTGGCTACGAGCAGTTCTTC. Translated, it gives CASSVGYEQFF. The J gene is TRBJ2-1, the V gene TRBV2, with D unresolved. V gave up 4 bases and J gave up 10 bases, with 8 bases separating them. CDR3 length: 11 residues. Germline CDR1 SNHLY, CDR2 FYNNEI.

This clonotype was counted many times. This chain joins TRBV12-3 or TRBV12-4 and TRBJ1-5, with D unclear. This CDR3 has 11 residues. Trimming pared 1 base from V and 5 bases from J, leaving 0 bases between. CDR3 region: CASSLDQPQHF. The CDR3, as DNA: TGTGCCAGCAGTTTAGATCAGCCCCAGCATTTT.

Ten or more counts support this clonotype. This chain uses TRBV6-5 with TRBJ1-5, with a possible D match to TRBD1 (5 bases). The V end was cut by 2 bases, the J end by 2 bases, with 7 bases between. CDR3 length: 14 amino acids. Germline-derived CDR1 and CDR2 are MNHEY and SVGAGI. CDR3 residues: CASSYGAGNQPQHF. CDR3 in DNA: TGTGCCAGCAGTTACGGGGCAGGCAATCAGCCCCAGCATTTT.

V and J are TRBV19 and TRBJ1-6; 7 nucleotides align to TRBD1. The CDR3 totals 15 residues. Germline V CDR1 and CDR2: LNHDA, SQIVND (reference sequence). The trim removed 7 bases at V and 9 bases at J, leaving 12 bases unmatched. Here the CDR3 reads CASKQRGQPRSPLHF. CDR3 sequence (DNA): TGTGCCAGTAAGCAAAGGGGACAGCCGCGTTCACCCCTCCACTTT.

At least ten counts were recorded for this clonotype. V and J are TRBV20-1 and TRBJ1-5; D remains unclear. CDR1 and CDR2 (germline): DFQATT, SNEGSKA (reference sequence). The CDR3 totals 14 residues. V was cut by 5 bases and J by 4 bases, with 15 bases left in between. Here the CDR3 reads CSAQSGTGNQPQHF. The CDR3 nucleotides read TGCAGTGCTCAGAGTGGTACCGGTAATCAGCCCCAGCATTTT.

This clonotype has a count of ten or more. The rearrangement links TRBV20-1 to TRBJ2-1; no reliable D call. From germline, CDR1 is DFQATT and CDR2 SNEGSKA (reference sequence). V lost 5 bases to trimming and J lost 0 bases, with 8 bases between them. The CDR3 is 13 residues long. CDR3 sequence: CSASESSYNEQFF. The CDR3 coding sequence is TGCAGTGCTTCGGAGAGCTCCTACAATGAGCAGTTCTTC.

As for this clonotype: It may be a read error: a sequence one base away is much more abundant. The V and J genes are TRBV24-1 and TRBJ2-7; tentatively, D is TRBD1 or TRBD2 (5 bases each). The CDR3 contains 13 residues. Germline CDR1 KGHDR, CDR2 SFDVKD. V lost 4 bases and J lost 9, with 15 bases in between. The CDR3 DNA follows: TGTGCCACCAGTGAGGGGGAAGCAAACGGGCAGTACTTC. Translation: CATSEGEANGQYF.

This clonotype was detected many times. The V and J genes are TRBV20-1 and TRBJ2-1; TRBD2 matches 9 bases. Germline V CDR1 and CDR2: DFQATT, SNEGSKA (reference sequence). V shed 1 base and J 7 bases; nucleotides not matched to a gene: 8. The CDR3 extends over 15 amino acids. The DNA of the CDR3 is TGCAGTGCTAGAGCCGGGACTAGCACAATTAATGAGCAGTTCTTC. Its translation is CSARAGTSTINEQFF.

In its sample, this clonotype was seen a few times. Germline and junction disagree at one end, which may indicate a read error. The chain joins TRBV7-6 to TRBJ2-1; D not certain. The CDR3 covers 16 residues. CDR1 SGHVS and CDR2 FNYEAQ come from the germline V gene. The CDR3 coding sequence is TGTGCCAGCAGCTTTGGTCGTGATCGTTCGTACAATGGGCAGTTCTTC. Encoded protein: CASSFGRDRSYNGQFF.

Written as DNA, the CDR3 is TGTGCCAGCAGTGAAATGTCTAGCGGGAGAGGGGAGCAGTTCTTC. It translates to CASSEMSSGRGEQFF. The chain links TRBV25-1 to TRBJ2-1; 10 bases fit TRBD2. Trimming at V came to 2 bases and at J to 10 bases, leaving 8 bases not matched to a gene. CDR3 length equals 15 residues. Germline loops: CDR1 MGHDK, CDR2 SYGVNS.

This clonotype was counted many times. V and J are TRBV2 and TRBJ1-5, with a tentative D call TRBD1 (5 bases). The CDR3 is 14 amino acids. V lost 1 base and J lost 9, with 13 bases in between. Germline V gives CDR1 SNHLY, CDR2 FYNNEI. Here the CDR3 DNA reads TGTGCCAGCAGTGAAGGGAGGGGCGCTCGGCCCCAGCATTTT. This gives the protein CASSEGRGARPQHF.

The J gene is TRBJ2-4, the V gene TRBV6-2 or TRBV6-3; 8 positions match TRBD1. Trimming cost V 6 bases and J 1 base; bases outside gene matches: 11. This CDR3 comprises 17 residues. Per the germline V gene, CDR1 is MNHEY and CDR2 is SVGEGT. CDR3 in amino acids: CASRGQGADRAKNIQYF. The DNA of the CDR3 is TGTGCCAGCAGGGGGCAGGGGGCCGATAGGGCCAAAAACATTCAGTACTTC.

V and J are TRBV5-6 and TRBJ2-5; the D gene is possibly TRBD2 (5 bases). CDR1 and CDR2 from the germline V gene are SGHDT and YYEEEE. The CDR3 length is 14 residues. V was cut by 1 base and J by 9 bases, with 16 bases left in between. In DNA, the CDR3 is TGTGCCAGCAGCTTGTCGGGGTCCCACGAGGCCCAGTACTTC. Its protein product is CASSLSGSHEAQYF.

This clonotype appeared many times. This sequence joins TRBV7-9 and TRBJ1-1, with TRBD1 as a possible D gene (6 bases). The CDR3 loop spans 15 amino acids. The V gene's germline CDR1 is SEHNR and CDR2 FQNEAQ (reference sequence). V lost 2 bases to trimming and J lost 3 bases, with 13 bases between them. As DNA, the CDR3 is TGTGCCAGCAGCTTACGACAGGACCTTCACACTGAAGCTTTCTTT. Translated, it gives CASSLRQDLHTEAFF.

This clonotype has a count of ten or more. This chain connects TRBV30 to TRBJ2-7; either TRBD1 or TRBD2 may fit D (6 bases each). The CDR3 is 14 amino acids. Germline CDR1 and CDR2: GTSNPN and SVGIG (reference sequence). Trimming pared 0 bases from V and 3 bases from J, leaving 12 bases between. CDR3 DNA sequence: TGTGCCTGGAGTGTGGGGGGCTATCTCTACGAGCAGTACTTC. This translates into CAWSVGGYLYEQYF.

The genes are TRBV4-1 and TRBJ1-2, with 8 bases fitting TRBD1. Germline trimming cut 4 bases from V and 1 base from J; bases unmatched to any gene: 8. Looked up from germline, CDR1 is MGHRA and CDR2 is YSYEKL. The CDR3 length is 16 residues. In nucleotides, the CDR3 is TGCGCCAGCAGCCGGACTATGGACAGGGATAACTATGGCTACACCTTC. It is translated as CASSRTMDRDNYGYTF.

This clonotype was counted between two and nine times. The chain employs TRBV29-1 and TRBJ2-7, with D perhaps matching TRBD1 (6 bases). CDR1 and CDR2 from the germline V gene are SQVTM and ANQGSEA. Trimming pared 4 bases from V and 5 bases from J, leaving 9 bases between. The CDR3 covers 11 residues. As DNA, the CDR3 is TGCAGCGTTGCATCAGGGGACGAGCAGTACTTC. Protein: CSVASGDEQYF.

The chain employs TRBV30 and TRBJ2-7, with 14 bases identical to TRBD2. Germline V lookup: CDR1 GTSNPN, CDR2 SVGIG (reference sequence). Trimming removed 2 bases from V and 3 bases from J; junction bases left unmatched: 15. CDR3 length: 19 amino acids. Here the CDR3 DNA reads TGTGCCTGGAGTCCTAAACCCGGGACTAGCGGGAGCGAGTACTACGAGCAGTACTTC. The encoded protein is CAWSPKPGTSGSEYYEQYF.

This clonotype has more than one count but fewer than ten. V gene TRBV5-1 combines with J gene TRBJ2-7; weak D call: TRBD2 (5 bases). This CDR3 contains 14 residues. V was shortened by 3 bases and J by 0 bases, with 10 bases between the two germline ends. Germline loops: CDR1 SGHRS, CDR2 YFSETQ. CDR3 nucleotides: TGCGCCAGCAGCTCCCTCGGGGTCTCCTACGAGCAGTACTTC. Translating it yields CASSSLGVSYEQYF.

This clonotype was seen ten or more times. The V call is TRBV11-2, the J call TRBJ2-1, with TRBD1 identical over 7 bases. The CDR3 totals 18 residues. The junction had 10 bases not matched to a gene; V was cut back by 0 bases and J by 2 bases. CDR1 and CDR2 (germline): SGHAT, FQNNGV. In DNA form, the CDR3 reads TGTGCCAGCAGCTTAGATGTAAGGGCAGGGGGAGCCTACAATGAGCAGTTCTTC. Its translation: CASSLDVRAGGAYNEQFF. Looking up the rest from reference TRBV11-2 and TRBJ2-1 gives the full variable domain: EAGVAQSPRYKIIEKRQSVAFWCNPISGHATLYWYQQILGQGPKLLIQFQNNGVVDDSQLPKDRFSAERLKGVDSTLKIQPAKLEDSAVYLCASSLDVRAGGAYNEQFFGPGTRLTVL.

This clonotype was seen at least ten times. This sequence joins TRBV5-1 and TRBJ2-3; D call uncertain. Germline values: CDR1 SGHRS, CDR2 YFSETQ. Trimming removed 4 bases at V and 0 bases at J, with 9 bases between. The length of the CDR3 is 14 residues. The CDR3 here is CASSDPRSTDTQYF. The CDR3 DNA follows: TGCGCCAGCAGCGACCCGAGGAGCACAGATACGCAGTATTTT.

The genes are TRBV12-3 or TRBV12-4 and TRBJ1-4, with 9 bases aligning to TRBD1. CDR3 length equals 15 residues. The ends lost 4 bases at V and 7 bases at J; junction bases unmatched: 7. The CDR3: CASSSDRGLGEKLFF. The CDR3 coding sequence is TGTGCCAGCAGTTCGGACAGGGGTCTCGGTGAAAAACTGTTTTTT.

This clonotype was seen ten or more times. This rearrangement joins TRBV7-8 to TRBJ2-1; 10 positions match TRBD1. The CDR3 has 14 residues. Unmatched junction bases numbered 10, after V lost 7 bases and J lost 10 bases. Germline V gene data show CDR1 as SGHVS and CDR2 as FQNEAQ. Here the CDR3 reads CASTPGQGMWEQFF. The CDR3 DNA follows: TGTGCCAGCACCCCGGGACAGGGGATGTGGGAGCAGTTCTTC.

This clonotype was seen at least ten times. The chain uses TRBV6-2 or TRBV6-3 and TRBJ2-2; 8 bases fit TRBD1. This CDR3 contains 17 residues. V shed 6 bases, J shed 6 bases, and the junction held 15 bases outside the gene matches. The V gene's germline CDR1 is MNHEY and CDR2 SVGEGT. DNA of the CDR3: TGTGCCAGCAGGCCGGTAGGGACAGGAGGTTTTCCCGGGGAGCTGTTTTTT. This gives the protein CASRPVGTGGFPGELFF.